This TCR beta chain was sequenced in a study of tumor-infiltrating lymphocytes in primary liver carcinoma. CDR1 and CDR2 (germline): SGHNT, YENEEA. This CDR3 has 17 residues. Total RNA amounting to roughly 480 ng was the source from which TCR beta cDNA was made with a constant-region primer. Sequencing libraries for TCR beta derived from three nested multiplex PCR rounds that used slightly modified ARM-PCR. The study ran its first two PCR rounds for roughly 11 cycles each, using TRBV1-TRBV30 forward primers and a C-beta reverse primer. TCRdb independently ran MiXCR on the multiplex PCR reads; one entry per CDR3 protein. The sample includes about 99,000 distinct CDR3 sequences, more than 60% seen only once; the top ten take over 7.5%. Points on this clonotype: A read error is likely, as this CDR3 ends without the conserved phenylalanine or tryptophan.

The tissue used was unsorted bulk material of about 19-33 mg. RNA and DNA were co-extracted from it with the AllPrep DNA/RNA mini kit. This rearrangement joins TRBV11-3 to TRBJ2-3; 10 bases agree with TRBD2. Sequencing was done on a sample of liver tumor tissue from sampling region 5. The sample's subset: tumor region T5, tumor centre. The receptor was derived from a woman aged 60-75 years with primary liver carcinoma and hepatitis B virus infection. CDR3 sequence reads: CVSSIGLAAHSTDTQYS. CDR3 DNA: TGTGTCAGCAGCATTGGACTAGCGGCCCACTCCACAGATACGCAGTATTCT.